Given below is one T cell receptor beta chain in context. There is no known antigen for this receptor. There are no base qualities to consult, and no much larger clone falls within one base. The data were obtained in a study of siplizumab effects on memory and regulatory T cells (dated by TCRdb to between 2018 and 2021). As for the study more broadly: The study looked at the effect of siplizumab, an anti-CD2 antibody, on alloreactive T-cell subsets in allogeneic mixed lymphocyte reactions made from human PBMCs.

Library preparation used the immunoSEQ multiplex PCR assay. The deep sequencing platform assayed roughly 10^5 TCR templates per sample. Genomic DNA extracted from sorted T cells was used for TCRbeta CDR3 sequencing. Concerning the study's data processing: Clonal analysis of TCRbeta CDR3 data was done in the R programming language. Alloreactive CD4+ and CD8+ clones were identified by comparing unstimulated samples to CFSE-low samples taken after the reaction. By matching sequences to the repertoires of sorted unstimulated Treg and non-Treg cells, each alloreactive CD4+ clone was assigned a regulatory or non-regulatory origin. Sourced from immuneACCESS, this table was stored by TCRdb with only in-frame sequences that have V and J called. A share of the clones is absent; for the studies checked, an unresolved V gene accounts for under half, and the remainder has no known explanation. V and J calls plus clone size are reproduced from that table; the DNA served to infer D and trimming. This sample gives about 120,000 clones in total; about 94% of them show up just once. Around 0.16% of the sample is in the top ten clones.

Sorted unstimulated T cells and proliferating T cells recovered from mixed lymphocyte reactions underwent TCRbeta CDR3 sequencing. Fresh whole blood from fewer than 11 HLA-typed healthy donors was used as the source from which PBMCs were isolated. Unstimulated CD4+ non-regulatory T cells were FACS-sorted to map the origin of alloreactive clones. The CDR3 goes from the cysteine to the phenylalanine over 19 residues. The only DNA kept is the CDR3, 57 bases in frame from the first base. Trimming takes 0 bases off V and 5 bases off J; junction bases not matched to a gene: 12. Overall study outcomes, separate from this receptor: A naive or memory phenotype could not be assigned to roughly 80-97% of proliferating CD4+ or CD8+ clones. Siplizumab significantly lowered the cumulative frequency of alloreactive sequences that could be traced to unstimulated CD4+ memory T cells. In reactions with siplizumab, an average of about 69% of mappable alloreactive CD4+ clones were Treg-derived, compared with 25% to 30% in control reactions. Whether proliferating Tregs from siplizumab cultures actually had suppressive function was not functionally confirmed. Unstimulated naive T cells appeared to be more diverse than memory T cells, and naive cells seemed to make a substantial contribution to the alloresponse. Sequences below about 10^-5 frequency were poorly captured, so only a minor fraction of alloreactive clones could be mapped to unstimulated subsets.

The V and J segments used are TRBV23-1 and TRBJ2-5, with 13 bases matching TRBD2. TRBV23-1 is given ORF status, its function remaining uncertain. The sample was non-Treg CD4+ T cells sorted from blood. Explained via the paper, the cell subset or site label denotes: FACS-sorted unstimulated CD4+ non-regulatory T cells. This receptor was obtained from a human donor in good health. The CDR3 reads CASSQSSRTSGGLGETQYF. The DNA sequence is TGCGCCAGCAGTCAATCCTCCCGGACTAGCGGGGGCCTTGGGGAGACCCAGTACTTC.